The 30 T cell receptor beta chains in this list originate from one sample, sequenced in a study of blood T cell repertoires in COVID-19. Using immunoSEQ multiplex PCR, the repertoire was profiled, and TCRdb retains in-frame clones only, with some absent. The sample carries fewer than 130,000 clones, about 85% recorded once. The sequenced sample was peripheral blood. The receptors were sampled from a human donor in a cohort sampled during active COVID-19.

This clone has a handful of counts. V gene TRBV3-1 (or the pseudogene TRBV3-2) combines with J gene TRBJ2-5; 12 bases align to TRBD2. The germline V gene has CDR1 LGHDT and CDR2 YNNKEL (reference sequence). The CDR3 extends over 16 amino acids. Trimming removed 4 bases from V and 5 bases from J; junction bases left unmatched: 8. CDR3 bases: TGTGCCAGCAGCCCACGGCTAGCGGGGGGGCTTGAGACCCAGTACTTC. This translates into CASSPRLAGGLETQYF.

This chain joins TRBV21-1 and TRBJ2-7; the table's D gene call, TRBD2, was not cross checked with the DNA. TRBV21-1 is flagged as a pseudogene. This CDR3 comprises 16 residues. This CDR3 is CASSKVPSSRIYEQYF. The DNA for the CDR3 is TGTGCCAGCAGCAAAGTCCCTTCTTCGCGGATCTACGAGCAGTACTTC.

This rearrangement joins TRBV28 to TRBJ2-1, with 9 bases identical to TRBD2. Germline CDR1 and CDR2: MDHEN and SYDVKM. This CDR3 contains 17 residues. J was trimmed by 4 bases and V by 2 bases; bases with no gene match: 9. In nucleotides, the CDR3 is TGTGCCAGCAGTTTAGCACGACTAGCGGCACGTTACAATGAGCAGTTCTTC. This translates into CASSLARLAARYNEQFF. Complete variable domain (other parts from reference TRBV28 and TRBJ2-1): DVKVTQSSRYLVKRTGEKVFLECVQDMDHENMFWYRQDPGLGLRLIYFSYDVKMKEKGDIPEGYSVSREKKERFSLILESASTNQTSMYLCASSLARLAARYNEQFFGPGTRLTVL.

CDR3: CASSSATGGSYGYTF. The CDR3 DNA follows: TGTGCCAGTAGTAGCGCTACAGGGGGCTCATATGGCTACACCTTC. This chain connects TRBV19 to TRBJ1-2; 9 bases are a match to TRBD1. J lost 5 bases, V lost 4 bases, and 8 bases had no gene match. The germline gives CDR1 LNHDA, CDR2 SQIVND (reference sequence). The CDR3 consists of 15 residues.

The chain recombines TRBV19 with TRBJ2-7; 11 bases are shared with TRBD1. This CDR3 comprises 15 residues. The V gene end was trimmed by 5 bases and the J gene end by 0 bases; junction bases not matched to a gene: 3. Germline CDR1 is LNHDA and CDR2 is SQIVND (reference sequence). CDR3 in amino acids: CASSGQGAGSYEQYF. The CDR3 DNA sequence: TGTGCCAGTAGTGGACAGGGGGCTGGCTCCTACGAGCAGTACTTC.

The chain is built from TRBV30 and TRBJ2-5; 7 bases fit TRBD2. Trimming took 7 bases from V and 3 from J; bases not matched to a gene: 8. The CDR3 has 13 amino acids. Germline V gene data show CDR1 as GTSNPN and CDR2 as SVGIG (reference sequence). CDR3 in DNA: TGTGCCTCGGAAAGGACTAGAAAAGAGACCCAGTACTTC. Translated: CASERTRKETQYF.

The chain links TRBV5-1 to TRBJ2-3; weak D call: TRBD1 (5 bases). In germline, CDR1 is SGHRS, CDR2 YFSETQ. Trimming shortened V by 5 bases and J by 6 bases, and 16 bases separated the two germline ends. This CDR3 has 14 residues. CDR3 bases: TGCGCCAGCAGTCCCCTCCGACAGTACGATACGCAGTATTTT. It codes for CASSPLRQYDTQYF.

This clone was observed a single time. V usage is TRBV2 and J usage is TRBJ1-5, with 9 bases identical to TRBD1. Looked up from germline, CDR1 is SNHLY and CDR2 is FYNNEI. This CDR3 has 15 residues. Unmatched junction bases numbered 3, after V lost 5 bases and J lost 1 base. The CDR3 DNA follows: TGTGCCAGCAGTCTGGACAGGGGAAGCAATCAGCCCCAGCATTTT. This encodes CASSLDRGSNQPQHF.

In this sample, this clone turned up a few times. The rearrangement links TRBV7-2 to TRBJ1-5, with D unresolved. Trimming left V 5 bases short and J 7 bases short, with 18 bases between. CDR1 and CDR2 (germline): SGHTA, FQGNSA. There are 15 residues in the CDR3. The CDR3 bases are TGTGCCAGCAGCGAAGCGGGCGGGGTCGGGCAGCCCCAGCATTTT. Its translation is CASSEAGGVGQPQHF.

This rearrangement joins TRBV2 to TRBJ2-1; D possibly corresponds to TRBD2 (5 bases). Deletions cut 3 bases from V and 3 bases from J, with 9 bases between. Looked up from germline, CDR1 is SNHLY and CDR2 is FYNNEI. This CDR3 is 14 amino acids long. The CDR3 loop is CASSEGGLYNEQFF. CDR3 in DNA: TGTGCCAGCAGTGAGGGCGGACTCTACAATGAGCAGTTCTTC.

Only one count was recorded for this clone. The chain uses TRBV28 and TRBJ1-5; possibly TRBD1 for D (6 bases). The CDR3 length is 13 residues. Germline V CDR1 and CDR2: MDHEN, SYDVKM. Trimming removed 5 bases from V and 7 bases from J, with 12 bases in between. The CDR3 coding sequence is TGTGCCAGCAGTCAACAGGGATTCCAGCCCCAGCATTTT. Translated, it gives CASSQQGFQPQHF.

The chain employs TRBV7-2 and TRBJ1-4; 7 bases align to TRBD1. The germline CDR1 and CDR2 sequences are SGHTA and FQGNSA. V dropped 5 bases and J dropped 8; count of bases not matched to a gene: 8. The CDR3 length is 14 residues. The CDR3 spells CASSLQGPREKLFF. CDR3 in DNA: TGTGCCAGCAGCCTACAGGGGCCAAGGGAAAAACTGTTTTTT.

This sequence joins TRBV28 and TRBJ1-2; 12 bases agree with TRBD1. The ends lost 8 bases at V and 8 bases at J; junction bases unmatched: 3. Germline loops: CDR1 MDHEN, CDR2 SYDVKM. The CDR3 has 12 amino acids. CDR3 coding DNA: TGTGCCAGCTGGGGACAGGGGGCAGGCTACACCTTC. Protein sequence: CASWGQGAGYTF.

The chain joins TRBV2 to TRBJ2-5; weak D call: TRBD1 (5 bases). The CDR3 length is 15 residues. V was shortened by 2 bases and J by 4 bases, with 14 bases between the two germline ends. Germline lookup yields CDR1 SNHLY and CDR2 FYNNEI. The CDR3 spells CASSESPQGRETQYF. The CDR3 bases are TGTGCCAGCAGTGAATCTCCTCAGGGTAGAGAGACCCAGTACTTC.

The genes are TRBV5-1 and TRBJ2-7; D remains unclear. The CDR3 spans 16 residues. Germline CDR1 and CDR2: SGHRS and YFSETQ. Trimming shortened V by 0 bases and J by 2 bases, and 15 bases separated the two germline ends. CDR3 nucleotides: TGCGCCAGCAGCTTGGCCACAAGCGCGCCGCCCTACGAGCAGTACTTC. Translated, it gives CASSLATSAPPYEQYF.

The V call is TRBV11-2, the J call TRBJ2-1; D is unresolved. This CDR3 region has 13 residues. V was trimmed by 0 bases and J by 6 bases, leaving 6 bases between them. Germline CDR1 reads SGHAT; CDR2 reads FQNNGV. In DNA form, the CDR3 reads TGTGCCAGCAGCTTAGATCAGGTCAATGAGCAGTTCTTC. Protein: CASSLDQVNEQFF.

CDR3 protein: CASSSRGPDRDTGNTEAFF. CDR3 nucleotides: TGTGCCAGCAGCTCTAGGGGCCCGGACAGGGATACAGGGAACACTGAAGCTTTCTTT. The gene calls are TRBV11-2 and TRBJ1-1, with 8 nucleotides matching TRBD1. Trimming removed 4 bases from V and 1 base from J; junction bases left unmatched: 17. In germline, CDR1 is SGHAT, CDR2 FQNNGV. CDR3 length: 19 amino acids.

This clone was picked up a small number of times. The chain carries TRBV29-1 and TRBJ2-1, with D maybe TRBD1 (5 bases). The CDR3 loop spans 11 amino acids. CDR1 is SQVTM and CDR2 is ANQGSEA in the germline V gene. Trimming removed 5 bases from V and 7 bases from J, with 9 bases in between. CDR3: CSVLTANEQFF. The CDR3 DNA sequence: TGCAGCGTTCTGACAGCGAATGAGCAGTTCTTC.

This sequence joins TRBV5-1 and TRBJ2-1, with 9 bases lining up with TRBD2. The V segment lost 2 bases and the J segment 4 bases; nucleotides outside the gene matches: 4. The CDR3 contains 15 residues. Germline loops: CDR1 SGHRS, CDR2 YFSETQ. The CDR3 coding sequence is TGCGCCAGCAGCTTACCTAGCGGGGAATACAATGAGCAGTTCTTC. As protein: CASSLPSGEYNEQFF.

CDR3 loop: CASRPFTSYQGRLNGYTF. CDR3 DNA: TGTGCCAGCAGGCCTTTTACTAGCTACCAAGGGAGATTAAATGGCTACACCTTC. The rearrangement joins TRBV5-4 to TRBJ1-2; D remains ambiguous. Germline V gives CDR1 SGHNT, CDR2 YYREEE (reference sequence). The CDR3 totals 18 residues. The V end was cut by 5 bases, the J end by 6 bases, with 29 bases between.

The chain is built from TRBV7-8 and TRBJ2-1, with a possible D match to TRBD1 (6 bases). Germline lookup yields CDR1 SGHVS and CDR2 FQNEAQ. The CDR3 runs 14 residues. V lost 3 bases, J lost 5 bases, and 11 bases lay in between. CDR3 residues: CASSFRTADNEQFF. The CDR3, as DNA: TGTGCCAGCAGCTTTCGGACAGCTGACAATGAGCAGTTCTTC.

This clone was recorded a few times. Other nucleotide sequences in the sample specify the same CDR3. V is TRBV18 and J is TRBJ2-1; a weak D match, TRBD2 (5 bases). Germline V CDR1 and CDR2: KGHSH, LQKENI. The CDR3 has 14 residues. Trimming removed 2 bases at V and 3 bases at J, with 8 bases between. The CDR3 spells CASSPTGFYNEQFF. CDR3 in DNA: TGTGCCAGCTCACCAACGGGATTCTACAATGAGCAGTTCTTC.

The gene calls are TRBV11-3 and TRBJ2-6; TRBD1 matches at 11 bases. The CDR3 is 17 amino acids. Trimming cost V 3 bases and J 2 bases; bases outside gene matches: 3. The V gene's germline CDR1 is SGHNT and CDR2 YENEEA. Here the CDR3 reads CASSFGQGATGANVLTF. The CDR3 coding sequence is TGTGCCAGCAGCTTTGGACAGGGGGCAACTGGGGCCAACGTCCTGACTTTC.

This CDR3 is CASSQDLRQGEKLFF. The CDR3 DNA reads TGTGCCAGCAGCCAAGATCTGAGACAGGGGGAAAAACTGTTTTTT. This chain uses TRBV4-2 with TRBJ1-4; TRBD1 matches at 8 bases. The V gene end was trimmed by 0 bases and the J gene end by 8 bases; junction bases not matched to a gene: 5. From germline, CDR1 is LGHNA and CDR2 YNFKEQ. CDR3 length: 15 residues.

The chain recombines TRBV12-3 or TRBV12-4 with TRBJ2-5, with D maybe TRBD1 (6 bases). V was pared by 6 bases and J by 6 bases, with 11 bases between. This CDR3 comprises 12 residues. CDR3 residues: CASSEDSKTQYF. The CDR3 coding sequence is TGTGCCAGCAGCGAGGACAGCAAGACCCAGTACTTC.

This chain joins TRBV6-5 and TRBJ1-3, with D possibly matching TRBD1 (6 bases). Trimming left V 0 bases short and J 4 bases short, with 13 bases between. The germline V gene has CDR1 MNHEY and CDR2 SVGAGI. The CDR3 loop spans 16 amino acids. CDR3: CASSYSGGGRGNTIYF. CDR3 bases: TGTGCCAGCAGTTACTCGGGGGGGGGCAGAGGAAACACCATATATTTT.

V and J are TRBV12-3 or TRBV12-4 and TRBJ1-5, with D hard to call. The CDR3 is 13 residues long. V was pared by 4 bases and J by 4 bases, with 8 bases between. CDR3 DNA sequence: TGTGCCAGCAGTTCCTTAGCAAATCAGCCCCAGCATTTT. This encodes CASSSLANQPQHF.

The chain has TRBV28 and TRBJ1-5, with 8 bases fitting TRBD1. V shed 3 bases, J shed 5 bases, and the junction held 6 bases outside the gene matches. There are 15 residues in the CDR3. Germline CDR1 and CDR2: MDHEN and SYDVKM. CDR3 coding DNA: TGTGCCAGCAGTTTGTTGCAGGGGGCTTATCAGCCCCAGCATTTT. The encoded protein is CASSLLQGAYQPQHF. The full variable domain, completed using reference TRBV28 and TRBJ1-5, is DVKVTQSSRYLVKRTGEKVFLECVQDMDHENMFWYRQDPGLGLRLIYFSYDVKMKEKGDIPEGYSVSREKKERFSLILESASTNQTSMYLCASSLLQGAYQPQHFGDGTRLSIL.

The rearrangement links TRBV7-9 to TRBJ1-1, with no clear D. CDR3 length: 12 amino acids. Trimming cost V 1 base and J 6 bases, with 6 bases left between them. Germline CDR1 SEHNR, CDR2 FQNEAQ (reference sequence). The CDR3 DNA sequence: TGTGCCAGCAGCTTAGTAGAAGCTGAAGCTTTCTTT. It is translated as CASSLVEAEAFF.

This clone was seen a single time. The V and J genes are TRBV5-1 and TRBJ2-3; 8 bases agree with TRBD2. V lost 4 bases to trimming and J lost 4 bases; unmatched junction nucleotides: 5. Germline values: CDR1 SGHRS, CDR2 YFSETQ. The length of the CDR3 is 14 residues. CDR3 sequence (DNA): TGCGCCAGCAGCCCGGGGGGGGGTTCAGATACGCAGTATTTT. Amino acid sequence: CASSPGGGSDTQYF.